A selection of T cell receptor beta chains follows, all from one sample in a study of tumor-infiltrating lymphocytes in glioblastoma multiforme. TCRdb itself ran the multiplex PCR reads through MiXCR, one entry per CDR3 protein. Here the sample spans 15,000 to 20,000 distinct CDR3 sequences, around 72% being singletons. The sample taken for sequencing was peripheral blood. The receptors were gathered from a male donor with glioblastoma. Each CDR3 is given with its conserved first and last residue. D genes are given only for firm matches. Some rows mark clone size as missing; the rest say once, few, many or name a class of expanded clone.

V: TRBV6-5; size: few; J: TRBJ1-2; D: .; CDR3: CASSYSEGSSGYTF; DNA: TGTGCCAGCAGTTACTCGGAGGGGTCTAGTGGCTACACCTTC
V: TRBV7-9; size: few; J: TRBJ2-4; D: .; CDR3: CASSLNGENIQYF; DNA: TGTGCCAGCAGCCTTAATGGGGAGAACATTCAGTACTTC
V: TRBV6-1; size: .; J: TRBJ1-2; D: .; CDR3: CASSVDLSKGYTF; DNA: TGCGCCAGCAGCGTCGACCTCTCCAAGGGCTACACCTTC
V: TRBV11-2; size: .; J: TRBJ2-3; D: .; CDR3: CTSIPRVAGGSDTQYF; DNA: TGTACCAGCATTCCTAGGGTAGCTGGAGGTTCAGATACGCAGTATTTT
V: TRBV11-3; size: few; J: TRBJ1-6; D: TRBD1; CDR3: CASSLDDRGNSPLHF; DNA: TGTGCCAGCAGCTTAGATGACAGGGGAAATTCACCCCTCCACTTT
V: TRBV20-1; size: .; J: TRBJ2-3; D: .; CDR3: CSSRRTSRSADTQYF; DNA: TGCAGTTCTAGACGTACTAGTCGAAGCGCAGATACGCAGTATTTT
V: TRBV4-1; size: .; J: TRBJ2-7; D: TRBD1; CDR3: CASSQEGHRTGVYEQYF; DNA: TGCGCCAGCAGCCAAGAGGGTCACAGGACAGGAGTCTACGAGCAGTACTTC
V: TRBV20-1; size: .; J: TRBJ2-1; D: .; CDR3: CSAGARRIGSNEQFF; DNA: TGCAGTGCGGGGGCTCGGAGGATAGGGTCCAATGAGCAGTTCTTC
V: TRBV6-1; size: many; J: TRBJ1-5; D: .; CDR3: CASSEVGGLGNQPQHF; DNA: TGTGCCAGCAGTGAAGTGGGGGGATTGGGCAATCAGCCCCAGCATTTT
V: TRBV10-3; size: .; J: TRBJ2-3; D: .; CDR3: CAISESTGDTQYF; DNA: TGCGCCATCAGTGAGTCGACCGGGGATACGCAGTATTTT
V: TRBV6-1; size: .; J: TRBJ2-1; D: .; CDR3: CASSEVVGTHSYNEQFF; DNA: TGTGCCAGCAGTGAAGTCGTGGGGACACATTCCTACAATGAGCAGTTCTTC
V: TRBV11-1; size: .; J: TRBJ2-2; D: .; CDR3: CARWDAGELFF; DNA: TGTGCCAGGTGGGACGCCGGGGAGCTGTTTTTT
V: TRBV11-2; size: large; J: TRBJ2-1; D: TRBD1; CDR3: CASIPTGGYNEQFF; DNA: TGTGCCAGCATCCCGACAGGGGGCTATAATGAGCAGTTCTTC